The rows below give T cell receptor beta chains drawn from one sample of a study of blood T cell repertoires in COVID-19. Here immunoSEQ multiplex PCR was the method, and the copy in TCRdb shows in-frame clones only, minus some. The sample contains 250,000 or so clones, about 83% of which appear only once. Sequenced material: peripheral blood. The receptors derive from a woman in her 40s who had recovered from COVID-19. Both conserved end residues are part of each CDR3.

j_call | v_call | cdr3_length | cdr3_aa
TRBJ2-2 | TRBV3-1/TRBV3-2 | 15 | CASSPREGAGGELFF
TRBJ2-5 | TRBV5-1 | 14 | CASSSGGSQETQYF
TRBJ1-1 | TRBV13 | 16 | CASSRRDEGAGTEAFF
TRBJ2-5 | TRBV5-1 | 13 | CASQTEYQETQYF
TRBJ1-6 | TRBV19 | 18 | CASSRMGSHLGRNSPLHF
TRBJ2-1 | TRBV5-4 | 16 | CASSFGTPSSYNEQFF
TRBJ2-7 | TRBV6-6 | 12 | CASSQQGYEQYF
TRBJ1-6 | TRBV6-1 | 15 | CASSEWAVYNSPLHF
TRBJ2-3 | TRBV6-4 | 17 | CASSDSGDPTGTDTQYF
TRBJ2-5 | TRBV5-1 | 14 | CASSFTAGQETQYF
TRBJ1-4 | TRBV3-1/TRBV3-2 | 15 | CASSQGTGGVEKLFF
TRBJ2-5 | TRBV20-1 | 10 | CSAAQETQYF
TRBJ1-2 | TRBV18 | 15 | CASSPGQGKRTGYTF
TRBJ2-1 | TRBV11-1 | 16 | CASSPRGLAGGNEQFF
TRBJ2-7 | TRBV7-9 | 14 | CASRGSGGAYEQYF
TRBJ1-4 | TRBV19 | 17 | CASSIVGRGQGARKLFF
TRBJ2-5 | TRBV7-3 | 15 | CASSLTPGVGETQYF
TRBJ1-2 | TRBV19 | 15 | CASSIGFGVHYGYTF
TRBJ1-1 | TRBV5-1 | 14 | CASSLALGNTEAFF
TRBJ2-5 | TRBV5-1 | 16 | CASSFGSGGAVETQYF
TRBJ1-4 | TRBV6-6 | 15 | CASSYLRTLNEKLFF
TRBJ2-1 | TRBV30 | 14 | CAWSPGLPNNEQFF
TRBJ2-2 | TRBV10-1 | 13 | CATEDRATGELFF
TRBJ1-3 | TRBV2 | 15 | CASSESTGTGNTIYF
TRBJ2-7 | TRBV28 | 15 | CASETWDRGSYEQYF
TRBJ2-7 | TRBV29-1 | 13 | CSARVQVTYEQYF
TRBJ1-5 | TRBV2 | 12 | CASRENRGPQHF
TRBJ2-1 | TRBV9 | 15 | CASSATSGGGDEQFF
TRBJ2-1 | TRBV5-1 | 13 | CASSLDTYNEQFF
TRBJ1-2 | TRBV29-1 | 11 | CSVGQGHGYTF
TRBJ2-7 | TRBV5-1 | 15 | CASSVGQRSSYEQYF
TRBJ2-3 | TRBV7-9 | 16 | CASSLLLALGADTQYF
TRBJ1-6 | TRBV18 | 14 | CASSPGRVGSPLHF
TRBJ1-2 | TRBV3-1/TRBV3-2 | 15 | CASSQGNRAAYGYTF
TRBJ2-7 | TRBV9 | 13 | CASTGGNSYEQYF
TRBJ1-5 | TRBV10-3 | 14 | CAISVDRVVQPQHF
TRBJ1-2 | TRBV2 | 13 | CASREGANYGYTF
TRBJ1-2 | TRBV27 | 15 | CASSLLGGASYGYTF
TRBJ1-2 | TRBV10-2 | 13 | CASSDGQVYGYTF
TRBJ2-5 | TRBV29-1 | 12 | CSVELRSVTQYF
TRBJ1-4 | TRBV4-2 | 16 | CASSQDTGTGGEKLFF
TRBJ2-7 | TRBV5-1 | 14 | CASSFAGGGYEQYF